The source of this TCR beta chain is a study of T-cell memory formation after mild COVID-19. The study's findings and limits: Whether second-wave clones peaking at day 37 were SARS-CoV-2 specific went unconfirmed.

Germline V CDR1 and CDR2: MGHRA, YSYEKL. V dropped 3 bases and J dropped 5 bases, with 16 bases sitting between them. This CDR3 spans 15 amino acids. Amplification by 5'RACE using constant-segment primers produced TCR alpha and TCR beta cDNA libraries that carried sample barcodes and UMIs. A single record per CDR3 protein comes from TCRdb applying MiXCR to the 5' RACE reads. The table has about 150,000 distinct CDR3 sequences, about 23% seen once; the top ten hold approximately 25%. This clonotype has only a few counts. As yet, its antigen is unknown. The material sequenced was PBMCs or a T cell subset sorted from them (not recorded which). The V call is TRBV4-1, the J call TRBJ1-1; D perhaps matches TRBD1 (5 bases). This TCR came from an adult woman who had mild COVID-19 (a few samples of this study predate the infection). Cell type and time point are not known. CDR3 sequence: CASSHPGGGSTEAFF. DNA of the CDR3: TGCGCCAGCAGCCACCCCGGGGGGGGGAGTACTGAAGCTTTCTTT.